This TCR beta chain was observed in a study of cytomegalovirus exposure and HLA in healthy donors. Study-wide background: The same platform was used for the 120 validation repertoires and the 500 to 700 first-cohort repertoires, a later analysis reported.

Notes on this clone: Its target is unknown.

Germline loops: CDR1 MNHNS, CDR2 SASEGT. The CDR3 contains 14 residues. Trimming cost V 3 bases and J 6 bases, with 14 bases left between them. Whole-study results and caveats: The study recorded 160 or so TCR beta chains that were cytomegalovirus-associated. Cytomegalovirus status, reportedly, was diagnosed with high specificity and sensitivity by the classifier.

Using immunoSEQ multiplex PCR, the repertoire was profiled, and TCRdb retains in-frame clones only, with some absent. The sample carries 200,000 to 250,000 clones, over 80% recorded once. Sequencing input: PBMCs. The chain joins TRBV6-1 to TRBJ1-1, with unresolved D. This clonotype originated in a woman younger than 35 in good health and CMV-seronegative. CDR3 DNA sequence: TGTGCCAGCAGTGATCTCCGGACGGCCGCTGAAGCTTTCTTT. This sequence encodes CASSDLRTAAEAFF.